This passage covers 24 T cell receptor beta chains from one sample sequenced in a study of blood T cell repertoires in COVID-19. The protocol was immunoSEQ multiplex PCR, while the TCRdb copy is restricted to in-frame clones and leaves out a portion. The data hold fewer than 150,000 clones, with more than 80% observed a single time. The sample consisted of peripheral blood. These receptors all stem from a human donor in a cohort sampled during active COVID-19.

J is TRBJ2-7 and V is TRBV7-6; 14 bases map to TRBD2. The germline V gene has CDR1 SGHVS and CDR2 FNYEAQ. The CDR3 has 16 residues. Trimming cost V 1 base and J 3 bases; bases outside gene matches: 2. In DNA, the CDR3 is TGTGCCAGCAGCTTAGTAGGGACTAGCGGGAGCTACGAGCAGTACTTC. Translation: CASSLVGTSGSYEQYF.

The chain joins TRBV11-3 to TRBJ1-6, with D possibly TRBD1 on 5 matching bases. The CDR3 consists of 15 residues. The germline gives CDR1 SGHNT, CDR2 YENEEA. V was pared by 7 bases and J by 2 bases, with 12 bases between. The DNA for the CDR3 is TGTGCCAGCATCTCAGGGTTCGCCTATAATTCACCCCTCCACTTT. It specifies CASISGFAYNSPLHF.

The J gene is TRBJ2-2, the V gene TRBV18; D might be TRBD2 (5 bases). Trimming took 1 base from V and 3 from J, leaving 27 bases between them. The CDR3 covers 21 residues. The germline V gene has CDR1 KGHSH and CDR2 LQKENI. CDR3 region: CASSPLNLALRLITDTGELFF. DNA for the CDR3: TGTGCCAGCTCACCACTGAATTTAGCACTGCGACTAATAACAGACACCGGGGAGCTGTTTTTT.

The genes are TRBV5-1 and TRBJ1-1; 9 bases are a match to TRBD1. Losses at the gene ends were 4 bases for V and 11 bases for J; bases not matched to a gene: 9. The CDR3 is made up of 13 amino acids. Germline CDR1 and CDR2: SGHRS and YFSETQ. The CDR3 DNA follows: TGCGCCAGCAGCCCTGGACAGGGGCAAGGGGCTTTCTTT. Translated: CASSPGQGQGAFF. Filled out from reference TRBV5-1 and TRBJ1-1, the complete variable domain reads KAGVTQTPRYLIKTRGQQVTLSCSPISGHRSVSWYQQTPGQGLQFLFEYFSETQRNKGNFPGRFSGRQFSNSRSEMNVSTLELGDSALYLCASSPGQGQGAFFGQGTRLTVV.

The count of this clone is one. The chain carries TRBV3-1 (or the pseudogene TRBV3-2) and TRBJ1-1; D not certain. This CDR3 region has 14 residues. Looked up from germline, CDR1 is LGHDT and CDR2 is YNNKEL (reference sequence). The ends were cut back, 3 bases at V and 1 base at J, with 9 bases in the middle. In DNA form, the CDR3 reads TGTGCCAGCAGCCATCGCGGCTCGAACACTGAAGCTTTCTTT. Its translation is CASSHRGSNTEAFF.

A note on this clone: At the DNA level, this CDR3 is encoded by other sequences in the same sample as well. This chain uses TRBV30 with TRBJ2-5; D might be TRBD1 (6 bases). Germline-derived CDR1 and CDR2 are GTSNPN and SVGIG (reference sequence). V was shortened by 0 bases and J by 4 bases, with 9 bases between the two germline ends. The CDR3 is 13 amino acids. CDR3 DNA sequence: TGTGCCTGGAGTGTACAGGGCGGAGAGACCCAGTACTTC. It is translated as CAWSVQGGETQYF.

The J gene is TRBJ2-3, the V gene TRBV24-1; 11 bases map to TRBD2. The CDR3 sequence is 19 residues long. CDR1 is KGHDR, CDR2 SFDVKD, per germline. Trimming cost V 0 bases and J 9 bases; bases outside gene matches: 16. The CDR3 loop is CATSDLAGLAGGGAWTQYF. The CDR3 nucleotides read TGTGCCACCAGTGATTTGGCCGGGCTAGCGGGAGGAGGGGCGTGGACGCAGTATTTT.

DNA of the CDR3: TGCAGCGCCCTGACAGGAAACACTGAAGCTTTCTTT. Amino acid sequence: CSALTGNTEAFF. The V call is TRBV29-1, the J call TRBJ1-1; tentatively, D is TRBD1 (6 bases). The CDR3 is 12 residues long. V shed 7 bases and J shed 2 bases, with 11 bases lying between them. Germline lookup yields CDR1 SQVTM and CDR2 ANQGSEA.

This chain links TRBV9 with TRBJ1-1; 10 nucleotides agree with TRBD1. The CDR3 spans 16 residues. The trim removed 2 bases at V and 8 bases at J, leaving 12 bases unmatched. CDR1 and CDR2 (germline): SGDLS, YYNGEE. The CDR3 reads CASSVTSAGTGAEAFF. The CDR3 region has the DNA TGTGCCAGCAGCGTTACTTCAGCCGGGACAGGGGCCGAAGCTTTCTTT.

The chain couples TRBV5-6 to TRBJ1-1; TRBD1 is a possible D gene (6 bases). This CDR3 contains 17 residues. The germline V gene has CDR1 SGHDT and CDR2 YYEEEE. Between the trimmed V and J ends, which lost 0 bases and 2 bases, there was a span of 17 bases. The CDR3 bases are TGTGCCAGCAGCTTGGCCAACAGGGCGCTAGTCAACACTGAAGCTTTCTTT. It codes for CASSLANRALVNTEAFF.

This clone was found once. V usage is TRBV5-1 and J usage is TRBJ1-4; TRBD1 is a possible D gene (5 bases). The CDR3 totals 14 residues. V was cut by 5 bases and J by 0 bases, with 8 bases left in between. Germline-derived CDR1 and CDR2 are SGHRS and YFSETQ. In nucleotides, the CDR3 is TGCGCCAGCAGACAGGCTGCAACTAATGAAAAACTGTTTTTT. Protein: CASRQAATNEKLFF.

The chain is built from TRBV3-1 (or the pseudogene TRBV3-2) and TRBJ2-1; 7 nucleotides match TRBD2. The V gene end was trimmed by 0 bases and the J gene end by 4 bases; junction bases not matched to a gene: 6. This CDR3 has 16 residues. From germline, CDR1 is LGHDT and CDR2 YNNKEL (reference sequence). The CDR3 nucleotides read TGTGCCAGCAGCCAAGAGACGCCTAGCGGTTACAATGAGCAGTTCTTC. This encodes CASSQETPSGYNEQFF.

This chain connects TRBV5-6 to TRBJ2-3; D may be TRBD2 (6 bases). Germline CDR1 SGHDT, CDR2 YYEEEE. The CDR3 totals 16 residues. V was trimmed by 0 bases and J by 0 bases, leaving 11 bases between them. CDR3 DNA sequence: TGTGCCAGCAGCTTGGGGGCGGGAACTAGCACAGATACGCAGTATTTT. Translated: CASSLGAGTSTDTQYF.

CDR3 residues: CASVIDRSSYNEQFF. CDR3 nucleotides: TGTGCCAGCGTTATTGACAGAAGCTCCTACAATGAGCAGTTCTTC. The genes are TRBV2 and TRBJ2-1; possibly TRBD1 for D (5 bases). The CDR3 sequence is 15 residues long. Per germline, CDR1 SNHLY and CDR2 FYNNEI. V was trimmed by 8 bases and J by 0 bases, leaving 14 bases between them.

CDR3 DNA: TGTGCCGTACGCAACTCAGGACAGAGAAACTATGGCTACACCTTC. It yields the protein CAVRNSGQRNYGYTF. V and J are TRBV30 and TRBJ1-2, with TRBD1 as a possible D gene (6 bases). This CDR3 spans 15 amino acids. V was trimmed by 8 bases and J by 2 bases, leaving 21 bases between them. The germline V gene encodes CDR1 GTSNPN and CDR2 SVGIG (reference sequence).

CDR3 nucleotide sequence: TGTGCCAGCAGTTACTGGGGGCCCGAAGGGTACGAGCAGTACTTC. Its protein product is CASSYWGPEGYEQYF. J is TRBJ2-7 and V is TRBV6-2 or TRBV6-3, with a tentative D call TRBD1 (6 bases). The ends were cut back, 1 base at V and 4 bases at J, with 14 bases in the middle. The CDR3 sequence is 15 residues long. CDR1 and CDR2 (germline): MNHEY, SVGEGT.

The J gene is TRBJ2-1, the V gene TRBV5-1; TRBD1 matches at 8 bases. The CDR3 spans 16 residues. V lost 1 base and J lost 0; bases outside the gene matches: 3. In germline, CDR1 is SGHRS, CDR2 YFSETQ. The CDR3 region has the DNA TGCGCCAGCAGCTTGCGACAGGGGATCTCCTACAATGAGCAGTTCTTC. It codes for CASSLRQGISYNEQFF.

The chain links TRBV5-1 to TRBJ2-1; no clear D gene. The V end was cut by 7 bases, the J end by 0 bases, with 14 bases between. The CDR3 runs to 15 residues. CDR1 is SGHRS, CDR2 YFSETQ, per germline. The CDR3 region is CASRLGWSSYNEQFF. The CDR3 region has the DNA TGCGCCAGCCGTCTGGGTTGGAGCTCCTACAATGAGCAGTTCTTC. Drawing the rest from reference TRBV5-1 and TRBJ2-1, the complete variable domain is KAGVTQTPRYLIKTRGQQVTLSCSPISGHRSVSWYQQTPGQGLQFLFEYFSETQRNKGNFPGRFSGRQFSNSRSEMNVSTLELGDSALYLCASRLGWSSYNEQFFGPGTRLTVL.

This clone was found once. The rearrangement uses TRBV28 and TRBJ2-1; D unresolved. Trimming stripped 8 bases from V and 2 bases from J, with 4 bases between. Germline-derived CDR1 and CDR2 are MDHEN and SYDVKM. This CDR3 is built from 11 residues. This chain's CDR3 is CASVAYNEQFF. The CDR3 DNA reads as TGTGCCAGCGTCGCCTACAATGAGCAGTTCTTC.

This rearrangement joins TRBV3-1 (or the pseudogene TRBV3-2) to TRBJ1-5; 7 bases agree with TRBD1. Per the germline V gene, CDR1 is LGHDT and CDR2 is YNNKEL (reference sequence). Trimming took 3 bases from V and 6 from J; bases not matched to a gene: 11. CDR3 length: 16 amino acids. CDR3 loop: CASSQGSYSGGQPQHF. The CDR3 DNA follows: TGTGCCAGCAGCCAGGGATCCTACTCAGGGGGTCAGCCCCAGCATTTT.

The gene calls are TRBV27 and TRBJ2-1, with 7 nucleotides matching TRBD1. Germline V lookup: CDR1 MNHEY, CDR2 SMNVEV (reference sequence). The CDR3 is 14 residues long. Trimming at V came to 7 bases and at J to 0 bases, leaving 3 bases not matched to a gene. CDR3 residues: CASKTGSSYNEQFF. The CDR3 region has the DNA TGTGCCAGCAAGACAGGGTCCTCCTACAATGAGCAGTTCTTC.

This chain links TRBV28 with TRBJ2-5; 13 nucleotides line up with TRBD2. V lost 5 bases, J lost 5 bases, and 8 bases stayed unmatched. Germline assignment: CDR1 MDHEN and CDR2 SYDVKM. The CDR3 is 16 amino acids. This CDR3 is CASSTRLAGGRETQYF. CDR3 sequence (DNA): TGTGCCAGCAGTACTAGACTAGCGGGGGGTCGGGAGACCCAGTACTTC.

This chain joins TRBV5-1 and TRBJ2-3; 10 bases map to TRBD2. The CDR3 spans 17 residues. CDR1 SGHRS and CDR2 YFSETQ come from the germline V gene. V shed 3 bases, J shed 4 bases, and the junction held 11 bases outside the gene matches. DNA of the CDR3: TGCGCCAGCAGCTGGAGCGGGAGGGGATCCGGAGCAGATACGCAGTATTTT. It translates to CASSWSGRGSGADTQYF.

The CDR3: CASSRGLGYGYTF. CDR3 in DNA: TGCGCCAGCAGCCGGGGACTAGGTTATGGCTACACCTTC. V gene TRBV4-3 combines with J gene TRBJ1-2; a weak D match, TRBD1 (5 bases). Germline CDR1 is LGHNA and CDR2 is YSLEER. V was cut by 4 bases and J by 5 bases, with 11 bases left in between. The CDR3 has 13 amino acids.